This T cell receptor (beta chain) stems from a study of blood T cell repertoires in COVID-19. About the research overall: The samples span acute and convalescent COVID-19 from the United States, Italy and Spain.

Only in-frame clones appear in the TCRdb table, and some are missing; sequencing was by immunoSEQ multiplex PCR. The repertoire holds more than 200,000 clones, with about nine tenths as singletons. Categorization into cohorts depended on clinical history that participants reported. The V gene lost 3 bases and the J gene lost 6 bases, with 9 bases spanning the gap. This CDR3 has 12 amino acids. CDR1 is SGHAT and CDR2 is FQNNGV in the germline V gene. The source of this sequence is a woman aged 30 to 39 with acute COVID-19. Sample: PBMCs or T cells enriched from blood (not recorded which). The chain carries TRBV11-2 and TRBJ2-7; D is ambiguous. CDR3: CASSLFSVEQYF. CDR3 nucleotide sequence: TGTGCCAGCAGCTTGTTTAGTGTCGAGCAGTACTTC.